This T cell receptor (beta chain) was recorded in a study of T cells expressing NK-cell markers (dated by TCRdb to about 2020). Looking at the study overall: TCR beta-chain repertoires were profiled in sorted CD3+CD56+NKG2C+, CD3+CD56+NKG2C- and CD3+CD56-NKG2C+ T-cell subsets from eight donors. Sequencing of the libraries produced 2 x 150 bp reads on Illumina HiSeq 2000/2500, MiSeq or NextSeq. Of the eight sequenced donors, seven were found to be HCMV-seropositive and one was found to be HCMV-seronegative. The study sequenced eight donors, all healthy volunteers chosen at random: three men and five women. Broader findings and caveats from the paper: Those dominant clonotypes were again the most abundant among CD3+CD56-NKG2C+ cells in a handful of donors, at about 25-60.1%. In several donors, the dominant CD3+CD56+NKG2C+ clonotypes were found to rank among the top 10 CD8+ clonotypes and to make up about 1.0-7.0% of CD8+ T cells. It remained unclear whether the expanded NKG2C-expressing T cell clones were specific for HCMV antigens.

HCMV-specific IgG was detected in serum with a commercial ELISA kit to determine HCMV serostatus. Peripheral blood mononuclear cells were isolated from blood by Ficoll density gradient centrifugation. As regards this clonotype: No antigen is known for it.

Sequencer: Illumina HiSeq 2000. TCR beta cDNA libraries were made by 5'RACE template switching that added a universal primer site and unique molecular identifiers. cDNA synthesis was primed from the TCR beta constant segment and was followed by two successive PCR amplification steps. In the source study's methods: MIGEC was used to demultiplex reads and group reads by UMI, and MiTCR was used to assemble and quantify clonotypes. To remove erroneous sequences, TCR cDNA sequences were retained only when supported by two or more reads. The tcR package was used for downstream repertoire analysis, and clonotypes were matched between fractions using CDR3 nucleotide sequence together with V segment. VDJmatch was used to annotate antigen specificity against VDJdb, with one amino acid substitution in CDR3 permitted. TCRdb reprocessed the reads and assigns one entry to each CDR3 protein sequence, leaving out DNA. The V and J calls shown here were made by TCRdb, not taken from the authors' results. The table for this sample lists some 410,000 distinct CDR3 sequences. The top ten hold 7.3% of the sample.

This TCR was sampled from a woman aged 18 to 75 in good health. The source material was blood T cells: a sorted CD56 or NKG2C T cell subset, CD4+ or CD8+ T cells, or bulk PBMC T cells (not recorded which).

The CDR3 amino acid sequence is: CASSEVSNAMVYGYTF. This sequence uses TRBV14 and TRBJ1-2. The CDR1 and CDR2 encoded by the germline V gene are SGHDN and FVKESK. The CDR3 holds 16 amino acids from the cysteine to the phenylalanine. The DNA is unrecorded.